This is a list of T cell receptor beta chains from one sample in a study of T cell responses to AZD1222 COVID-19 vaccine. Produced via immunoSEQ multiplex PCR; TCRdb's table is partial and in-frame only. This table has tens of thousands of clones, 80% to 90% appearing once. The sequences come from peripheral blood, collected 28 days after the second AZD1222 dose. These receptors originate from an adult who received the AZD1222 COVID-19 vaccine. CDR3s include the opening cysteine and the closing phenylalanine or tryptophan. Each record gives: D gene, clone size, V gene, J gene, CDR3 protein, CDR3 DNA. A D gene is named only where the DNA matches it firmly. Not every row has a clone size; where given, it reads once, few, many or a size class.

d_gene: -; abundance: -; v_gene: TRBV7-2; j_gene: TRBJ1-5; CDR3aa: CASSLELGRVHQPQHF; CDR3nt: TGTGCCAGCAGCTTAGAATTGGGCAGGGTTCATCAGCCCCAGCATTTT
d_gene: -; abundance: -; v_gene: TRBV21-1; j_gene: TRBJ1-5; CDR3aa: CASIRAVNQPQHF; CDR3nt: TGTGCCAGCATCCGGGCCGTAAATCAGCCCCAGCATTTT
d_gene: -; abundance: few; v_gene: TRBV6-5; j_gene: TRBJ2-7; CDR3aa: CASSSQVDLGAYEQYF; CDR3nt: TGTGCCAGCAGTTCCCAAGTCGACCTTGGGGCCTACGAGCAGTACTTC
d_gene: -; abundance: -; v_gene: TRBV6-1; j_gene: TRBJ2-3; CDR3aa: CASSEAALSPGTQYF; CDR3nt: TGTGCCAGCAGTGAAGCAGCGCTGTCCCCCGGTACGCAGTATTTT
d_gene: -; abundance: -; v_gene: TRBV3-1/TRBV3-2; j_gene: TRBJ1-5; CDR3aa: CASSQAGKNQPQHF; CDR3nt: TGTGCCAGCAGCCAGGCAGGCAAGAATCAGCCCCAGCATTTT
d_gene: TRBD1; abundance: -; v_gene: TRBV11-2; j_gene: TRBJ2-1; CDR3aa: CASRQTPGQGAQNEQFF; CDR3nt: TGTGCCAGCAGACAAACGCCGGGACAGGGGGCGCAAAATGAGCAGTTCTTC
d_gene: TRBD2; abundance: -; v_gene: TRBV12-5; j_gene: TRBJ2-1; CDR3aa: CASGLVLAGIEREGEQFF; CDR3nt: TGTGCTAGTGGTTTGGTACTTGCCGGAATCGAGCGGGAGGGGGAGCAGTTCTTC
d_gene: TRBD1; abundance: -; v_gene: TRBV3-1/TRBV3-2; j_gene: TRBJ1-4; CDR3aa: CASSRQGTATNEKLFF; CDR3nt: TGTGCCAGCAGCCGACAGGGGACTGCAACTAATGAAAAACTGTTTTTT
d_gene: -; abundance: -; v_gene: TRBV14; j_gene: TRBJ2-5; CDR3aa: CASRPTRAPQETQYF; CDR3nt: TGTGCCAGCAGGCCTACCCGGGCTCCCCAAGAGACCCAGTACTTC
d_gene: -; abundance: -; v_gene: TRBV10-3; j_gene: TRBJ1-1; CDR3aa: CAISESVVSTEAFF; CDR3nt: TGTGCCATCAGTGAGTCGGTGGTAAGCACTGAAGCTTTCTTT
d_gene: -; abundance: -; v_gene: TRBV5-1; j_gene: TRBJ2-2; CDR3aa: CASSLQGGGTGELFF; CDR3nt: TGCGCCAGCAGCTTACAGGGAGGTGGCACCGGGGAGCTGTTTTTT
d_gene: TRBD1; abundance: -; v_gene: TRBV7-2; j_gene: TRBJ2-7; CDR3aa: CASSRDSAYEQYF; CDR3nt: TGTGCCAGCAGCCGGGACAGTGCCTACGAGCAGTACTTC
d_gene: -; abundance: -; v_gene: TRBV5-1; j_gene: TRBJ2-2; CDR3aa: CASTARNTGELFF; CDR3nt: TGCGCCAGCACTGCCCGGAACACCGGGGAGCTGTTTTTT
d_gene: -; abundance: -; v_gene: TRBV7-3; j_gene: TRBJ1-5; CDR3aa: CASSSNNQPQHF; CDR3nt: TGTGCCAGCAGCTCAAATAATCAGCCCCAGCATTTT
d_gene: -; abundance: -; v_gene: TRBV5-6; j_gene: TRBJ1-2; CDR3aa: CASSWTDAFNYGYTF; CDR3nt: TGTGCCAGCAGCTGGACAGACGCCTTTAACTATGGCTACACCTTC
d_gene: -; abundance: -; v_gene: TRBV19; j_gene: TRBJ1-5; CDR3aa: CASSISGGHRRPQHF; CDR3nt: TGTGCCAGTAGTATATCGGGGGGGCATAGGCGGCCCCAGCATTTT